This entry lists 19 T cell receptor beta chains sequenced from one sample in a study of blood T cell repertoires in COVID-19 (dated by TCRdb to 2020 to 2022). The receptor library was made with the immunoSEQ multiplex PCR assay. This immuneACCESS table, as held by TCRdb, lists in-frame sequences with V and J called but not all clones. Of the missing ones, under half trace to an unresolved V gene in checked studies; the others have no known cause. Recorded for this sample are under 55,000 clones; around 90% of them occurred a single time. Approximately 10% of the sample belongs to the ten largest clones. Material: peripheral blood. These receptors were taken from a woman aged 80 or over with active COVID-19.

CDR3 sequence: CASSLRQVINQPQHF. The CDR3 nucleotides are TGTGCCAGCAGCCTACGACAGGTTATAAATCAGCCCCAGCATTTT. J is TRBJ1-5 and V is TRBV5-6; D may be TRBD1 (6 bases). This CDR3 is built from 15 residues. Trimming pared 4 bases from V and 4 bases from J, leaving 15 bases between. Germline loops: CDR1 SGHDT, CDR2 YYEEEE.

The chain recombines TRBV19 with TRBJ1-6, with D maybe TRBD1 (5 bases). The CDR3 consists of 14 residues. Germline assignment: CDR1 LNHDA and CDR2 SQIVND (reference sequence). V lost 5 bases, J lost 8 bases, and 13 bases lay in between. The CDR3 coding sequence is TGTGCCAGTAGTCCCACGGGGGAGGATTCACCCCTCCACTTT. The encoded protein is CASSPTGEDSPLHF.

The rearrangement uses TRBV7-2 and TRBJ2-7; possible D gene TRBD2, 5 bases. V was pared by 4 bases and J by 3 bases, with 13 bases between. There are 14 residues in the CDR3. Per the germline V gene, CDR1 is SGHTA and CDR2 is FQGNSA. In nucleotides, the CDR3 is TGTGCCAGCAGCTCACCCGGGATCAACTACGAGCAGTACTTC. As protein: CASSSPGINYEQYF.

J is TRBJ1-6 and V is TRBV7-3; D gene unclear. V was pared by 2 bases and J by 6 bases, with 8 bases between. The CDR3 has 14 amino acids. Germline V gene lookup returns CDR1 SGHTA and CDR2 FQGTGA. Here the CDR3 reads CASSLGGVNSPLHF. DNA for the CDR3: TGTGCCAGCAGCTTAGGAGGAGTTAATTCACCCCTCCACTTT.

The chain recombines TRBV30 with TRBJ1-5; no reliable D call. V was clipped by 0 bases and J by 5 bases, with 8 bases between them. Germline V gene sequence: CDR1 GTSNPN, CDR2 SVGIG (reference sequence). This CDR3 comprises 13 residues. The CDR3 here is CAWSVPGYQPQHF. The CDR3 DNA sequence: TGTGCCTGGAGTGTACCAGGATATCAGCCCCAGCATTTT.

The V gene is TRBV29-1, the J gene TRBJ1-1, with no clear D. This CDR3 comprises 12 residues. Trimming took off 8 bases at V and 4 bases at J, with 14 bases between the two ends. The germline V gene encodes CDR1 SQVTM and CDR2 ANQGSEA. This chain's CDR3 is CSSRGASTEAFF. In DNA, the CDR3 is TGCAGCAGCCGGGGTGCCAGCACTGAAGCTTTCTTT.

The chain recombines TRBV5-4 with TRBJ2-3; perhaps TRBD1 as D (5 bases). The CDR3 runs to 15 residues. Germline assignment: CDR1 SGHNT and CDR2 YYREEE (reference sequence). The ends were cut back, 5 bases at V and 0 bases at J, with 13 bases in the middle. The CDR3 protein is CASSHLTESTDTQYF. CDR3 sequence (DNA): TGTGCCAGCAGTCACCTGACAGAGAGCACAGATACGCAGTATTTT.

CDR3 residues: CASSYLNSNQPQHF. CDR3 DNA: TGTGCCAGCAGTTACCTTAATAGCAATCAGCCCCAGCATTTT. The rearrangement joins TRBV6-2 or TRBV6-3 to TRBJ1-5; D remains ambiguous. V was shortened by 2 bases and J by 0 bases, with 5 bases between the two germline ends. The CDR3 is 14 amino acids. CDR1 is MNHEY and CDR2 is SVGEGT in the germline V gene.

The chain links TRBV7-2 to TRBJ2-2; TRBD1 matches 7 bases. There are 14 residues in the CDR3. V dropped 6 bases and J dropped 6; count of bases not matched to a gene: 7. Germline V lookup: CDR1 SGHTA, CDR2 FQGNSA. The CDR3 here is CASSRGQAAGELFF. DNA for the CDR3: TGTGCCAGCAGTCGCGGACAGGCCGCCGGGGAGCTGTTTTTT.

CDR3 DNA: TGTGCCTGGAGTGGGCCCGGGGAGCTGTTTTTT. Translating gives CAWSGPGELFF. The rearrangement uses TRBV30 and TRBJ2-2; D unresolved. There are 11 residues in the CDR3. Germline CDR1 reads GTSNPN; CDR2 reads SVGIG (reference sequence). V lost 1 base to trimming and J lost 6 bases, with 3 bases between them.

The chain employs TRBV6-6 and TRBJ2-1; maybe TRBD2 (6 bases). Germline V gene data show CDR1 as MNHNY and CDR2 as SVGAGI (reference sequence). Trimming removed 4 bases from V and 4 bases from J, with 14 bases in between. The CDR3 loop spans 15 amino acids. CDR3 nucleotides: TGTGCCAGCAGTTTTTCCGCCGGGGGTTACAATGAGCAGTTCTTC. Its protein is CASSFSAGGYNEQFF.

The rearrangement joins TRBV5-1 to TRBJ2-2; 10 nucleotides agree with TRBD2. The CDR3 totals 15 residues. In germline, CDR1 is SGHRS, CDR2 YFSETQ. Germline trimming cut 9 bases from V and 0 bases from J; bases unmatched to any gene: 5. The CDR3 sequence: CATTSGGANTGELFF. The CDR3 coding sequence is TGCGCCACCACGAGCGGGGGGGCGAACACCGGGGAGCTGTTTTTT.

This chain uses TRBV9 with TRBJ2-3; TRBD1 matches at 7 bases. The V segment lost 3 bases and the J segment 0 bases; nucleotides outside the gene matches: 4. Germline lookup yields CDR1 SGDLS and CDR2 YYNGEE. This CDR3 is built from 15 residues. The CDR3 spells CASSGDRPSTDTQYF. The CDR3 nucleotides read TGTGCCAGCAGCGGGGACAGACCTAGCACAGATACGCAGTATTTT.

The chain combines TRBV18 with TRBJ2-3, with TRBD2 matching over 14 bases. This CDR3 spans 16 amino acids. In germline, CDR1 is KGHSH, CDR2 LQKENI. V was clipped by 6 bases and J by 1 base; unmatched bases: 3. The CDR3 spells CASSPGLAGGTDTQYF. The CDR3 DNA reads TGTGCCAGCTCCCCGGGACTAGCGGGGGGCACAGATACGCAGTATTTT.

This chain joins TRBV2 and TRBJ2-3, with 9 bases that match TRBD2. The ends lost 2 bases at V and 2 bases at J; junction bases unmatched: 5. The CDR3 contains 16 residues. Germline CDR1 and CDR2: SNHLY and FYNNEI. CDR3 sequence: CASSERTSAYTDTQYF. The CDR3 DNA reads TGTGCCAGCAGTGAAAGGACTAGCGCGTACACAGATACGCAGTATTTT.

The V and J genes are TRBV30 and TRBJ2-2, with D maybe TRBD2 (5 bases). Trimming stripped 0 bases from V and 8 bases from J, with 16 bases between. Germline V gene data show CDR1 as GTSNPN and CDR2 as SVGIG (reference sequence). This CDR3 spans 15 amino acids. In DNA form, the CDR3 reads TGTGCCTGGAGTGTACCCCAATTCCGGAGGGGGGAGCTGTTTTTT. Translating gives CAWSVPQFRRGELFF.

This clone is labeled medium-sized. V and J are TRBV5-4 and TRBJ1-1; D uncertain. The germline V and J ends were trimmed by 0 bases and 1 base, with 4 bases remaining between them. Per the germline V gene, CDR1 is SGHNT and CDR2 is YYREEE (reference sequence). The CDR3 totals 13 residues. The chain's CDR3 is CASSLAGNTEAFF. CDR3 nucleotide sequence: TGTGCCAGCAGCTTGGCGGGGAACACTGAAGCTTTCTTT.

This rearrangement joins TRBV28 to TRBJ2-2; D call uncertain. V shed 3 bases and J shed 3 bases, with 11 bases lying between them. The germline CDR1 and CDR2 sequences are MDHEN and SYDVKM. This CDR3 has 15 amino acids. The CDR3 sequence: CASSLGTLYTGELFF. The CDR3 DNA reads TGTGCCAGCAGTTTGGGCACGCTATACACCGGGGAGCTGTTTTTT. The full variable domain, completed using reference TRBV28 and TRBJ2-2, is DVKVTQSSRYLVKRTGEKVFLECVQDMDHENMFWYRQDPGLGLRLIYFSYDVKMKEKGDIPEGYSVSREKKERFSLILESASTNQTSMYLCASSLGTLYTGELFFGEGSRLTVL.

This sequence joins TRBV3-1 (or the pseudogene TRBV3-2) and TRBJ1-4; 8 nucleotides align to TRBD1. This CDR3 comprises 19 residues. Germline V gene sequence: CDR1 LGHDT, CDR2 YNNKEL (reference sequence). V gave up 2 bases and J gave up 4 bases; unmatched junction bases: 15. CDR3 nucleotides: TGTGCCAGCAGCCAAACGGCAGGGGGCGTTGGATTTAGTAATGAAAAACTGTTTTTT. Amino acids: CASSQTAGGVGFSNEKLFF.